Below, 3 T cell receptor beta chains from the same sample are listed, as sequenced in a study of shared clonotypes between healthy human individuals. Measured with immunoSEQ multiplex PCR; TCRdb has only the in-frame clones, and not every one. The data show 1,500,000 or so clones, around 97% seen once. What was sequenced was naive CD4+ T cells sorted from blood. Documented subset: CD45RA+ positively selected. These receptors were collected from a man aged 30 to 45 in good health.

V gene TRBV7-9 combines with J gene TRBJ2-5; tentative D call: TRBD2 (5 bases). CDR1 is SEHNR, CDR2 FQNEAQ, per germline (reference sequence). This CDR3 comprises 13 residues. V lost 5 bases and J lost 3, with 10 bases in between. The CDR3 DNA is TGTGCCAGCAGCCCGGACTCAAAAGAGACCCAGTACTTC. Its translation is CASSPDSKETQYF.

V is TRBV14 and J is TRBJ2-3; either TRBD1 or TRBD2 may fit D (6 bases each). Germline V gene sequence: CDR1 SGHDN, CDR2 FVKESK. Deletions cut 4 bases from V and 0 bases from J, with 14 bases between. CDR3 length equals 16 residues. This CDR3 is CASSLSWGASTDTQYF. CDR3 DNA: TGTGCCAGCAGCCTCTCATGGGGGGCTAGCACAGATACGCAGTATTTT.

This clone has only one observation. The chain joins TRBV5-1 to TRBJ2-7, with TRBD2 identical over 10 bases. The junction had 13 bases not matched to a gene; V was cut back by 2 bases and J by 5 bases. The CDR3 covers 17 residues. The germline gives CDR1 SGHRS, CDR2 YFSETQ. The CDR3 DNA reads TGCGCCAGCAGCTTCTTGGCCTTAGCGGGAGGCGGGCACGAGCAGTACTTC. Amino acids: CASSFLALAGGGHEQYF.